This T cell receptor beta chain stems from a study of CD8 T cells in Susac syndrome. TCR beta sequencing was performed on blood CD8+ and CD4+ T cells. With random hexamers, 0.5 to 1 ug RNA was reverse transcribed. MiXCR, applied by TCRdb to the immunoSEQ multiplex PCR reads, yields one record per CDR3 protein. The data show 55,000 to 80,000 distinct CDR3 sequences, 85% to 95% seen once. The CDR3 runs 17 residues. Germline lookup yields CDR1 ENHRY and CDR2 SYGVKD. The V and J ends lost 2 bases and 0 bases, in that order; junction bases with no gene match: 4. Sequencing used CD4+ T cells from PBMCs. This sequence was found in a human donor with Susac syndrome. The chain recombines TRBV10-3 with TRBJ2-1; 10 positions match TRBD2. Here the CDR3 DNA reads TGTGCCATCAGTGAGAACCCTAGCGGGAGCTCCTACAATGAGCAGTTCTTC. Protein product: CAISENPSGSSYNEQFF.